This T cell receptor (beta chain) is drawn from a study of graft-versus-host responses after intestinal transplantation. Overall study: The transplants performed in recipients were multivisceral, liver-intestinal, or isolated intestinal. Every one of the recipients received anti-thymocyte globulin induction and afterwards took tacrolimus and steroids for roughly three years.

Some clones are missing from TCRdb's copy, which holds only in-frame ones; the method was immunoSEQ multiplex PCR. The sample records under 95,000 clones, approximately 90% being singletons. Turning to this clone: What it recognizes is unknown.

V shed 0 bases and J 6 bases; nucleotides not matched to a gene: 0. The CDR3 length is 13 residues. The germline V gene encodes CDR1 LGHNA and CDR2 YSLEER. Study outcomes and limitations: Declining HvG levels early post-transplant were linked to peak circulating GvH clone levels. Analysis identified GvH clones in recipient marrow, with some appearing first in ileum or blood.

The sequence derives from a human donor who was the organ donor for an intestinal transplant. The chain has TRBV4-3 and TRBJ2-7; TRBD2 agrees at 9 bases. The starting material was unstimulated CD4+ T cells sorted from spleen or lymph node cells, obtained before transplant. The CDR3 sequence is CASSQELAGEQYF. For the CDR3, the DNA is TGCGCCAGCAGCCAAGAACTAGCGGGCGAGCAGTACTTC.